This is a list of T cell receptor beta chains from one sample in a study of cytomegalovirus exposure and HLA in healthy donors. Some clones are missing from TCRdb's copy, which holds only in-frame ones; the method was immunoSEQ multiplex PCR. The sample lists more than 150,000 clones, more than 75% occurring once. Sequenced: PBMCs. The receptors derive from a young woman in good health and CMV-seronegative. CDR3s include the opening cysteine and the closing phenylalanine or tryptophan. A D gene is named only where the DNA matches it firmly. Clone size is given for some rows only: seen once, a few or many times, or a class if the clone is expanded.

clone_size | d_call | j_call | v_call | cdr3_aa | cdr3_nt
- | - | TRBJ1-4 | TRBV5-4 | CASSARGDTNEKLFF | TGTGCCAGCAGCGCTCGGGGGGACACTAATGAAAAACTGTTTTTT
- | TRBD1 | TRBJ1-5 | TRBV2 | CASTLGQGLRQPQHF | TGTGCCAGCACTCTGGGACAGGGATTGAGACAGCCCCAGCATTTT
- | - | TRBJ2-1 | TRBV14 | CASSFWAENEQFF | TGTGCCAGCAGCTTCTGGGCTGAGAATGAGCAGTTCTTC
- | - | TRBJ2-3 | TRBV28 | CASSLGASTDTQYF | TGTGCCAGCAGTTTAGGGGCTAGCACAGATACGCAGTATTTT
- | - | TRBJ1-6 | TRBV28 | CASTLGGGYYNSPLHF | TGTGCCAGCACCCTGGGGGGGGGCTACTATAATTCACCCCTCCACTTT
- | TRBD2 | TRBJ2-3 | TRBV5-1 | CASSSSGSTDTQYF | TGCGCCAGCAGCTCTAGCGGGAGTACAGATACGCAGTATTTT
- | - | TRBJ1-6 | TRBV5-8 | CASSLEDRWASNSPLHF | TGTGCCAGCAGCTTGGAGGACAGATGGGCGTCTAATTCACCCCTCCACTTT
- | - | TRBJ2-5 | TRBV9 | CASSVGGAPLGGTQYF | TGTGCCAGCAGCGTAGGGGGTGCCCCACTCGGGGGGACCCAGTACTTC
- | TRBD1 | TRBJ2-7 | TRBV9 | CASSQGASQGGEQYF | TGTGCCAGCAGCCAGGGGGCCTCCCAGGGGGGAGAGCAGTACTTC
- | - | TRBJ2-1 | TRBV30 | CAWSALGASGRGSYNEQFF | TGTGCCTGGAGTGCCCTCGGGGCTTCAGGACGGGGGTCCTACAATGAGCAGTTCTTC
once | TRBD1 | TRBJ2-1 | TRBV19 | CASTGTGSNEQFF | TGTGCCAGTACGGGGACAGGGAGCAATGAGCAGTTCTTC
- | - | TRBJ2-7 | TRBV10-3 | CAILMAFQGNYEQYF | TGTGCCATCCTTATGGCTTTCCAGGGGAACTACGAGCAGTACTTC
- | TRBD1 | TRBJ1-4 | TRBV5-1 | CASSLVGTGREKLFF | TGCGCCAGCAGCTTGGTGGGGACAGGGAGGGAAAAACTGTTTTTT
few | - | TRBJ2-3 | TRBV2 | CASSMTGTGPSTDTQYF | TGTGCCAGCAGCATGACCGGGACTGGCCCTAGCACAGATACGCAGTATTTT
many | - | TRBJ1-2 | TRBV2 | CASRLGRDGYTF | TGTGCCAGCAGACTAGGGCGGGATGGCTACACCTTC
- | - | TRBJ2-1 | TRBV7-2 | CASTPAVSSYNEQFF | TGTGCCAGCACCCCGGCGGTGAGCTCCTACAATGAGCAGTTCTTC
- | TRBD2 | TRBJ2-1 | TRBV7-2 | CATRPGLAADNEQFF | TGTGCCACCCGGCCCGGACTAGCGGCGGACAATGAGCAGTTCTTC